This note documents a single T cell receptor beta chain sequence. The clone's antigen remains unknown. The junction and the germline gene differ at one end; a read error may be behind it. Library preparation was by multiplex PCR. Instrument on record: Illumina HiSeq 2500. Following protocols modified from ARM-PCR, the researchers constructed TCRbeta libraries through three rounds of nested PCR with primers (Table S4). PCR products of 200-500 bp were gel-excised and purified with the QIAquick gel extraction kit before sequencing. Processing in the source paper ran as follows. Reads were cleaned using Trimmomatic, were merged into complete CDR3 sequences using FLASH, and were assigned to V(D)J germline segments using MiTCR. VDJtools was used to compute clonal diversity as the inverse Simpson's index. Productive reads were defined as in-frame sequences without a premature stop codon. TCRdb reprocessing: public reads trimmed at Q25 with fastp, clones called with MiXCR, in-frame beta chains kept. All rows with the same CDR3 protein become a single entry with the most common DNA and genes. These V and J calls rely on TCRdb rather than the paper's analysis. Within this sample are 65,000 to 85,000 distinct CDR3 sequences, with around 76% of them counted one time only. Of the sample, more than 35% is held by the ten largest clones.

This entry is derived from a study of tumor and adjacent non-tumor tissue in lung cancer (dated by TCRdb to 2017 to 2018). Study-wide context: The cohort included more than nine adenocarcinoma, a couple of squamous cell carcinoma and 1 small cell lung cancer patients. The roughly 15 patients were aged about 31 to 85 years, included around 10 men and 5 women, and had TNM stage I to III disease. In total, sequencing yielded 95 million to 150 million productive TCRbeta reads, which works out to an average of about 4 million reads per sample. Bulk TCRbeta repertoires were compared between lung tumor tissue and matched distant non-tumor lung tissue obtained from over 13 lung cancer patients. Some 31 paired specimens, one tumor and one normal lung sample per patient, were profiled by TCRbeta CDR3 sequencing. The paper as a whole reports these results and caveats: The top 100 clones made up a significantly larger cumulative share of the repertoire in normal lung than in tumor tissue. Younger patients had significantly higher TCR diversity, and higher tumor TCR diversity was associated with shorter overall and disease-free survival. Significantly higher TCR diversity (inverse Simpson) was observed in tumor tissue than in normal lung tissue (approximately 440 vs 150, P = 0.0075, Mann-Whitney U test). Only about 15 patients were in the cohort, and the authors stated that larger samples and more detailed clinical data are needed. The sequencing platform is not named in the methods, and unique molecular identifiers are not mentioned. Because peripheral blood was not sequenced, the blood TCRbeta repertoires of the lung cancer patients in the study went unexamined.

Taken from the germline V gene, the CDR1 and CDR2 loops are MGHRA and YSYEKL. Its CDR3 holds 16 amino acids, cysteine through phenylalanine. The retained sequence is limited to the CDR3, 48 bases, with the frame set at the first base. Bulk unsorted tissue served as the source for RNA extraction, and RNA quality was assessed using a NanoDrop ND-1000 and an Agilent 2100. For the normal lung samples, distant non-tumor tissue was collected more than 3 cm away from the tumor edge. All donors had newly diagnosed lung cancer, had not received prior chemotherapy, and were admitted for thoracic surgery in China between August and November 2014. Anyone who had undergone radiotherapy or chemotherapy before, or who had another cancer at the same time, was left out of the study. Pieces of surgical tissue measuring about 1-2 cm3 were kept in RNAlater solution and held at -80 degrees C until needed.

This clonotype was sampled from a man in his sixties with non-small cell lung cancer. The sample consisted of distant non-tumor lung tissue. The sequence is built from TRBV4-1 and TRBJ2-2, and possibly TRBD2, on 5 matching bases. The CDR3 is CAISQGPTMNTGELFF. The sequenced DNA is TGCGCCATCAGCCAAGGCCCGACTATGAACACCGGGGAACTGTTCTTT.